One and the same sample provided the 21 T cell receptor beta chains below, sequenced in a study of cytomegalovirus exposure and HLA in healthy donors. The PCR was carried out with 60 Vbeta primers and 13 Jbeta primers. Measured with immunoSEQ multiplex PCR; TCRdb has only the in-frame clones, and not every one. This table has over 70,000 clones, 55% to 70% appearing once. The sequencing input was PBMCs. The source of these receptors is a woman aged 45-59 years in good health and CMV-seropositive.

This sequence joins TRBV6-5 and TRBJ2-3; weak D call: TRBD2 (7 bases). The CDR3 covers 16 residues. V was clipped by 0 bases and J by 1 base, with 11 bases between them. Germline V CDR1 and CDR2: MNHEY, SVGAGI. This CDR3 is CASSYSGGRGTDTQYF. Here the CDR3 DNA reads TGTGCCAGCAGTTACTCGGGGGGGCGAGGCACAGATACGCAGTATTTT.

The V gene is TRBV2, the J gene TRBJ2-7; D gene uncertain. The CDR3 has 14 residues. Germline values: CDR1 SNHLY, CDR2 FYNNEI. The germline V and J ends were trimmed by 2 bases and 0 bases, with 8 bases remaining between them. The CDR3 loop reads CASSERGPSYEQYF. The CDR3 coding sequence is TGTGCCAGCAGTGAAAGAGGCCCCTCCTACGAGCAGTACTTC.

This chain connects TRBV30 to TRBJ2-7; D is uncertain. This CDR3 spans 11 amino acids. Per germline, CDR1 GTSNPN and CDR2 SVGIG (reference sequence). V was clipped by 5 bases and J by 0 bases, with 5 bases between them. The CDR3 here is CAWGSSYEQYF. The CDR3 DNA reads TGTGCCTGGGGCAGCTCCTACGAGCAGTACTTC.

This clone has a handful of counts. The chain has TRBV14 and TRBJ2-7, with 10 positions matching TRBD1. Losses at the gene ends were 5 bases for V and 3 bases for J; bases not matched to a gene: 4. The CDR3 is made up of 14 amino acids. The germline CDR1 and CDR2 sequences are SGHDN and FVKESK. The CDR3 sequence is CASSGTGAYYEQYF. In DNA form, the CDR3 reads TGTGCCAGCAGCGGGACAGGGGCCTACTACGAGCAGTACTTC.

The chain recombines TRBV5-4 with TRBJ2-2, with 11 bases lining up with TRBD2. The V and J ends lost 2 bases and 6 bases, in that order; junction bases with no gene match: 9. CDR1 and CDR2 (germline): SGHNT, YYREEE (reference sequence). The CDR3 has 17 residues. The CDR3: CASSLPFSGGAPGELFF. DNA for the CDR3: TGTGCCAGCAGCTTACCATTTAGCGGGGGGGCCCCCGGGGAGCTGTTTTTT.

This clone has only one observation. The rearrangement links TRBV2 to TRBJ2-5; 12 bases line up with TRBD2. The J segment lost 1 base and the V segment lost 6 bases, leaving 6 bases of the junction unmatched. This CDR3 comprises 16 residues. The germline V gene encodes CDR1 SNHLY and CDR2 FYNNEI. As DNA, the CDR3 is TGTGCCAGCAGGAATACTAGCGGGGGGTTCCAAGAGACCCAGTACTTC. Translation gives CASRNTSGGFQETQYF. The full variable domain, in which reference TRBV2 and TRBJ2-5 provide the parts outside the CDR3, is EPEVTQTPSHQVTQMGQEVILRCVPISNHLYFYWYRQILGQKVEFLVSFYNNEISEKSEIFDDQFSVERPDGSNFTLKIRSTKLEDSAMYFCASRNTSGGFQETQYFGPGTRLLVL.

V is TRBV28 and J is TRBJ1-1; D gene unclear. CDR3 length equals 13 residues. Germline CDR1 is MDHEN and CDR2 is SYDVKM. Trimming took off 3 bases at V and 1 base at J, with 6 bases between the two ends. The CDR3 sequence: CASSFSSNTEAFF. For the CDR3, the DNA is TGTGCCAGCAGTTTCTCGTCGAACACTGAAGCTTTCTTT.

This clone has a single count. The chain carries TRBV7-2 and TRBJ2-5, with D perhaps matching TRBD1 (5 bases). The V end was cut by 5 bases, the J end by 4 bases, with 17 bases between. Germline values: CDR1 SGHTA, CDR2 FQGNSA. The CDR3 is 15 amino acids. In DNA form, the CDR3 reads TGTGCCAGCAGCCGGGCAGGGCCGCTGGGAGAGACCCAGTACTTC. Translated: CASSRAGPLGETQYF.

This clone turned up a few times. The chain combines TRBV6-6 with TRBJ2-3, with a tentative D call TRBD1 (6 bases). V dropped 0 bases and J dropped 6 bases, with 7 bases sitting between them. Germline CDR1 MNHNY, CDR2 SVGAGI (reference sequence). The CDR3 loop spans 13 amino acids. The CDR3 sequence: CASSYSQGDTQYF. The CDR3 bases are TGTGCCAGCAGTTACTCGCAGGGGGATACGCAGTATTTT.

The V and J genes are TRBV13 and TRBJ2-7; D uncertain. Germline CDR1 PRHDT, CDR2 FYEKMQ (reference sequence). V was clipped by 5 bases and J by 4 bases, with 9 bases between them. This CDR3 has 12 amino acids. The CDR3 region is CASSPARYEQYF. The CDR3 bases are TGTGCCAGCAGCCCAGCCAGGTACGAGCAGTACTTC.

This clone was counted a few times. V gene TRBV20-1 combines with J gene TRBJ1-1, with D tentatively TRBD1 (6 bases). Germline values: CDR1 DFQATT, CDR2 SNEGSKA (reference sequence). The CDR3 is 11 residues long. V was shortened by 5 bases and J by 6 bases, with 10 bases between the two germline ends. CDR3 loop: CSALGQPEAFF. The DNA of the CDR3 is TGCAGTGCTCTCGGACAGCCTGAAGCTTTCTTT.

The chain is built from TRBV19 and TRBJ1-2, with D tentatively TRBD1 (5 bases). The germline gives CDR1 LNHDA, CDR2 SQIVND (reference sequence). V lost 0 bases to trimming and J lost 1 base, with 12 bases between them. CDR3 length equals 16 residues. The CDR3 DNA reads TGTGCCAGTAGTATAGATCTTCGACAGCGTAACTATGGCTACACCTTC. Protein: CASSIDLRQRNYGYTF.

This chain links TRBV6-1 with TRBJ2-3, with D possibly being TRBD2 (6 bases). Trimming took off 10 bases at V and 3 bases at J, with 17 bases between the two ends. Germline CDR1 and CDR2: MNHNS and SASEGT. CDR3 length: 14 amino acids. In DNA form, the CDR3 reads TGTGCCACCGGGACTGCGGTAAGGACAGATACGCAGTATTTT. Translating gives CATGTAVRTDTQYF.

Only a few counts were recorded for this clone. This chain uses TRBV7-6 with TRBJ1-6; D gene uncertain. The CDR3 has 13 residues. Looked up from germline, CDR1 is SGHVS and CDR2 is FNYEAQ. The germline V and J ends were trimmed by 4 bases and 6 bases, with 7 bases remaining between them. Written as DNA, the CDR3 is TGTGCCAGCAGCTGGGAGGTTAATTCACCCCTCCACTTT. Amino acids: CASSWEVNSPLHF.

The sample holds a few counts of this clone. CDR3 region: CAWSVRRTSGGGDTQYF. The CDR3, as DNA: TGTGCCTGGAGTGTACGGAGGACTAGCGGGGGTGGAGATACGCAGTATTTT. V gene TRBV30 combines with J gene TRBJ2-3; 13 bases match TRBD2. This CDR3 spans 17 amino acids. Looked up from germline, CDR1 is GTSNPN and CDR2 is SVGIG (reference sequence). V shed 0 bases and J 5 bases; nucleotides not matched to a gene: 8.

This chain joins TRBV10-3 and TRBJ1-2, with 9 nucleotides matching TRBD1. J lost 5 bases, V lost 4 bases, and 8 bases had no gene match. The CDR3 spans 15 residues. In germline, CDR1 is ENHRY, CDR2 SYGVKD. CDR3 DNA sequence: TGTGCCATCAGTGCATCGACAGGGGGAGGGTATGGCTACACCTTC. This translates into CAISASTGGGYGYTF.

CDR3 in DNA: TGTGCCACCACGTGGGAGTCTGAGCAGTTCTTC. Protein sequence: CATTWESEQFF. The chain couples TRBV7-9 to TRBJ2-1, with D maybe TRBD2 (5 bases). CDR1 and CDR2 (germline): SEHNR, FQNEAQ (reference sequence). V was trimmed by 10 bases and J by 9 bases, leaving 13 bases between them. The CDR3 totals 11 residues. Complete variable domain (other parts from reference TRBV7-9 and TRBJ2-1): DTGVSQNPRHKITKRGQNVTFRCDPISEHNRLYWYRQTLGQGPEFLTYFQNEAQLEKSRLLSDRFSAERPKGSFSTLEIQRTEQGDSAMYLCATTWESEQFFGPGTRLTVL.

The J gene is TRBJ1-2, the V gene TRBV5-1, with 11 bases matching TRBD1. After removal of 4 bases from V and 8 bases from J, the junction contained 7 bases not matched to a gene. This CDR3 is 14 amino acids long. Germline V CDR1 and CDR2: SGHRS, YFSETQ. The CDR3 reads CASSEGQGVWGYTF. Written as DNA, the CDR3 is TGCGCCAGCAGCGAGGGACAGGGGGTGTGGGGCTACACCTTC.

This chain links TRBV11-1 with TRBJ2-7; D call uncertain. The CDR3 runs to 14 residues. The germline CDR1 and CDR2 sequences are SGHAT and FQDESV (reference sequence). V lost 1 base and J lost 3, with 10 bases in between. The CDR3 nucleotides read TGTGCCAGCAGCTTAGGCGGCGGAAACTACGAGCAGTACTTC. Its translation: CASSLGGGNYEQYF.

This clone was observed a single time. The chain uses TRBV30 and TRBJ2-2; 12 positions match TRBD2. This CDR3 region has 17 residues. J lost 7 bases, V lost 1 base, and 10 bases had no gene match. Germline V lookup: CDR1 GTSNPN, CDR2 SVGIG (reference sequence). CDR3 nucleotide sequence: TGTGCCTGGAGTGCCTCAAGGACTAGCGGGGAGGTCGGGGAGCTGTTTTTT. It translates to CAWSASRTSGEVGELFF.

The chain recombines TRBV11-2 with TRBJ1-3; D unclear. Germline CDR1 reads SGHAT; CDR2 reads FQNNGV. Between the trimmed V and J ends, which lost 2 bases and 2 bases, there was a span of 10 bases. The CDR3 consists of 15 residues. As DNA, the CDR3 is TGTGCCAGCAGCTTATCCGGGTTAACTGGAAACACCATATATTTT. Translated, it gives CASSLSGLTGNTIYF.